The 19 T cell receptor beta chains given below trace back to one sample, sequenced in a study of immune characterization of retroperitoneal liposarcoma. TCRdb reanalysed the PCR reads using MiXCR and keeps one entry per CDR3 protein. The data hold 7,000 to 8,000 distinct CDR3 sequences, with roughly 30% observed a single time. The sequenced material came from blood. The receptors were gathered from a male donor with retroperitoneal liposarcoma.

The chain combines TRBV6-1 with TRBJ1-1; possibly TRBD1 for D (6 bases). Trimming pared 5 bases from V and 3 bases from J, leaving 13 bases between. This CDR3 comprises 14 residues. The germline gives CDR1 MNHNS, CDR2 SASEGT. The CDR3 spells CASSTGTWDTEAFF. The CDR3 DNA reads TGTGCCAGCAGTACAGGGACCTGGGACACTGAAGCTTTCTTT.

The chain has TRBV6-6 and TRBJ2-1; no clear D. This CDR3 comprises 17 residues. Germline CDR1 reads MNHNY; CDR2 reads SVGAGI (reference sequence). Trimming removed 0 bases at V and 4 bases at J, with 16 bases between. The CDR3 region is CASSYSVLGIAYNEQFF. DNA for the CDR3: TGTGCCAGCAGTTACTCGGTCCTGGGGATTGCTTACAATGAGCAGTTCTTC.

This clonotype showed up many times. The V call is TRBV11-1, the J call TRBJ1-4; the D gene is possibly TRBD1 (5 bases). The germline gives CDR1 SGHAT, CDR2 FQDESV (reference sequence). Trimming left V 5 bases short and J 7 bases short, with 14 bases between. This CDR3 is built from 14 residues. CDR3 nucleotide sequence: TGTGCCAGCAGCCGGGGACCCGGTGGTGAAAAACTGTTTTTT. Protein sequence: CASSRGPGGEKLFF.

This chain connects TRBV11-3 to TRBJ2-1; 8 bases map to TRBD1. The DNA matches TRBJ2-7 better at its end, which makes the J call doubtful. CDR3 size: 15 residues. The germline CDR1 and CDR2 sequences are SGHNT and YENEEA. The CDR3 bases are TGTGCCAGCAGCTTACTCGGGACAGGCCCCTACGAGCAGTACTTC. It codes for CASSLLGTGPYEQYF.

This clonotype was seen a few times. The rearrangement uses TRBV10-1 and TRBJ2-3; no definite D call. Trimming removed 3 bases at V and 0 bases at J, with 10 bases between. The CDR3 is 15 amino acids. Germline V gives CDR1 WNHNN, CDR2 SYGVQD (reference sequence). The CDR3 DNA sequence: TGCGCCAGCAGTGAACAAGCGCTCAGCACAGATACGCAGTATTTT. Residues: CASSEQALSTDTQYF.

This clonotype has only a few counts. This rearrangement joins TRBV6-1 to TRBJ2-5, with 8 bases lining up with TRBD2. The ends lost 5 bases at V and 11 bases at J; junction bases unmatched: 10. Per germline, CDR1 MNHNS and CDR2 SASEGT. This CDR3 spans 13 amino acids. Here the CDR3 reads CASSPGLVNEQYF. The CDR3 nucleotides read TGTGCCAGCAGTCCGGGACTAGTCAATGAGCAGTACTTC.

This clonotype was counted ten times or more. This chain uses TRBV12-3 or TRBV12-4 with TRBJ2-1; D may be TRBD2 (6 bases). Trimming removed 3 bases from V and 0 bases from J, with 9 bases in between. The CDR3 totals 15 residues. The CDR3 DNA follows: TGTGCCAGCAGTTTCACGACTAGCTCCTACAATGAGCAGTTCTTC. Protein sequence: CASSFTTSSYNEQFF.

The CDR3 spells CASSPQGVGDTQYF. The CDR3 DNA is TGTGCCAGCTCACCACAGGGGGTCGGAGATACGCAGTATTTT. The chain employs TRBV18 and TRBJ2-3, with a weak D call TRBD1 (6 bases). The V and J ends lost 1 base and 5 bases respectively, with 10 bases between them. CDR1 is KGHSH, CDR2 LQKENI, per germline. The CDR3 runs to 14 residues.

This rearrangement joins TRBV7-2 to TRBJ2-1, with D possibly being TRBD2 (6 bases). The germline CDR1 and CDR2 sequences are SGHTA and FQGNSA. Trimming removed 2 bases at V and 11 bases at J, with 10 bases between. This CDR3 has 12 residues. This chain's CDR3 is CASSLHGTQQFF. The CDR3 bases are TGTGCCAGCAGCTTACATGGGACTCAGCAGTTCTTC.

The J gene is TRBJ2-2, the V gene TRBV5-1; 11 bases match TRBD1. Germline V gene data show CDR1 as SGHRS and CDR2 as YFSETQ. The J segment lost 8 bases and the V segment lost 2 bases, leaving 11 bases of the junction unmatched. The CDR3 has 17 amino acids. As DNA, the CDR3 is TGCGCCAGCAGCTTTACCCCTTCCGGGACAGGGGGTGGGGAGCTGTTTTTT. Protein product: CASSFTPSGTGGGELFF.

This clonotype has a handful of counts. The rearrangement joins TRBV6-1 to TRBJ1-1; possible D gene TRBD1, 5 bases. The CDR3 has 15 amino acids. CDR1 and CDR2 from the germline V gene are MNHNS and SASEGT. The V gene lost 0 bases and the J gene lost 5 bases, with 13 bases spanning the gap. The DNA for the CDR3 is TGTGCCAGCAGTGAAGCAGTCGGGGGATGGACTGAAGCTTTCTTT. It specifies CASSEAVGGWTEAFF.

This clonotype has just a few counts. This chain uses TRBV12-3 or TRBV12-4 with TRBJ2-1, with 8 bases identical to TRBD1. J was trimmed by 1 base and V by 5 bases; bases with no gene match: 7. The CDR3 extends over 16 amino acids. This CDR3 is CASSSSGGNSYNEQFF. CDR3 DNA: TGTGCCAGCAGTAGCTCAGGGGGCAATTCCTACAATGAGCAGTTCTTC.

This clonotype was counted only a few times. This chain links TRBV6-5 with TRBJ2-5; D may be TRBD1 or TRBD2 (5 bases each). The J call may be in error: the DNA end matches TRBJ2-7 better. This CDR3 has 12 residues. Germline-derived CDR1 and CDR2 are MNHEY and SVGAGI. CDR3 in DNA: TGTGCCTCGGGGTTGGGGCTCGACGAGCAGTACTTC. Its translation: CASGLGLDEQYF.

This clonotype was counted a few times. The V and J genes are TRBV27 and TRBJ2-4, with a weak D call TRBD1 (8 bases). The V and J ends lost 6 bases and 6 bases respectively, with 12 bases between them. The CDR3 totals 13 residues. Germline CDR1 reads MNHEY; CDR2 reads SMNVEV (reference sequence). CDR3 protein: CASRTGGGNIQYF. CDR3 sequence (DNA): TGTGCCAGCAGAACAGGGGGGGGAAACATTCAGTACTTC.

This clonotype has a handful of counts. This chain links TRBV6-5 with TRBJ2-2, with a tentative D call TRBD2 (5 bases). In germline, CDR1 is MNHEY, CDR2 SVGAGI. This CDR3 is 14 amino acids long. V was pared by 0 bases and J by 6 bases, with 8 bases between. The CDR3 spells CASSYSQLAGELFF. CDR3 DNA sequence: TGTGCCAGCAGTTACTCACAACTAGCCGGGGAGCTGTTTTTT.

The rearrangement links TRBV7-3 to TRBJ2-1; 7 bases are shared with TRBD1. V shed 11 bases and J 13 bases; nucleotides not matched to a gene: 29. This CDR3 comprises 17 residues. From germline, CDR1 is SGHTA and CDR2 FQGTGA. The CDR3 coding sequence is TGTGCCTTACAGGGGCAGGGAGAAGGGGGAGCCAAAAACATTCAGTTCTTC. This encodes CALQGQGEGGAKNIQFF.

This clonotype was seen a handful of times. V is TRBV4-1 and J is TRBJ2-2; 7 bases agree with TRBD2. The CDR3 consists of 15 residues. Looked up from germline, CDR1 is MGHRA and CDR2 is YSYEKL. V dropped 8 bases and J dropped 3; count of bases not matched to a gene: 9. Written as DNA, the CDR3 is TGCGCCAGCGGAGGTGCTAGCGGACACACCGGGGAGCTGTTTTTT. Its protein is CASGGASGHTGELFF.

This clonotype is medium-sized within its sample. The CDR3 DNA reads as TGTGCCAGCAGGGGGGGTGGCTACTCCTACAATGAGCAGTTCTTC. This sequence encodes CASRGGGYSYNEQFF. The rearrangement joins TRBV6-1 to TRBJ2-1, with D possibly matching TRBD2 (6 bases). V lost 6 bases and J 0 bases, leaving 12 bases between the germline ends. Germline V lookup: CDR1 MNHNS, CDR2 SASEGT. This CDR3 is built from 15 residues.

This clonotype was observed a handful of times. The chain is built from TRBV6-5 and TRBJ2-1, with 7 bases lining up with TRBD1. The J call is doubtful: the DNA matches TRBJ2-7 better. The CDR3 contains 15 residues. From germline, CDR1 is MNHEY and CDR2 SVGAGI. CDR3 nucleotide sequence: TGTGCCAGCAGGGACGGGACAGCTCTTACCTACGAGCAGTACTTC. Amino acids: CASRDGTALTYEQYF.